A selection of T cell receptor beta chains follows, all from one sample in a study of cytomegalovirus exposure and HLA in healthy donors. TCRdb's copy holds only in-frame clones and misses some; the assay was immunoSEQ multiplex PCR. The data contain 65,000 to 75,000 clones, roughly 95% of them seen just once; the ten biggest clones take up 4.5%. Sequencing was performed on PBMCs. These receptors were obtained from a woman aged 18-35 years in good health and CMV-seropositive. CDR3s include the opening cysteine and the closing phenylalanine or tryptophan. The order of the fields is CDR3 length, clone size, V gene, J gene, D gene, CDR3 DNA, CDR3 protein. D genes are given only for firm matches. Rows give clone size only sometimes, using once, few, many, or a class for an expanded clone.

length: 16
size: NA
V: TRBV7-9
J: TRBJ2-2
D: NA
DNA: TGTGCCAGCAGCTTAGTAGGCAGGGGTAATGACGGGGAGCTGTTTTTT
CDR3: CASSLVGRGNDGELFF

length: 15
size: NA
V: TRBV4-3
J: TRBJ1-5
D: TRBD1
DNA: TGCGCCAGCAGCCAAATGACAGGGCTGGATCAGCCCCAGCATTTT
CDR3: CASSQMTGLDQPQHF

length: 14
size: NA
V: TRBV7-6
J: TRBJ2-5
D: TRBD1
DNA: TGTGCCAGCAGCCGACAGGGGGCACACGAGACCCAGTACTTC
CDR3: CASSRQGAHETQYF

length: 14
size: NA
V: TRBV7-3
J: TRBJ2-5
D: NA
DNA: TGTGCCAGCAGCTTAGGAGGGAGTGGTGGGACCCAGTACTTC
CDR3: CASSLGGSGGTQYF

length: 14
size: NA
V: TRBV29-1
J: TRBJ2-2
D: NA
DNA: TGCAGCGCAGGACGATGGGGGAGGACCGGGGAGCTGTTTTTT
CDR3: CSAGRWGRTGELFF

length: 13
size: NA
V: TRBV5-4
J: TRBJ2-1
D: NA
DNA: TGTGCCAGCAGCCTTTTCCCCTACAATGAGCAGTTCTTC
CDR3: CASSLFPYNEQFF

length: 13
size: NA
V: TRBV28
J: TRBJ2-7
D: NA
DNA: TGTGCCAGCAGTTCAACAATGGCCTACGAGCAGTACTTC
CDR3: CASSSTMAYEQYF

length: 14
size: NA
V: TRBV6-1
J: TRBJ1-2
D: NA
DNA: TGTGCCAGCAGTGAAGCTCGACAGAGCTATGGCTACACCTTC
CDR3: CASSEARQSYGYTF

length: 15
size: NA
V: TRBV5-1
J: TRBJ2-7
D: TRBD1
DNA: TGCGCCAGCAGGAAACCGGGACAGGGATCCTACGAGCAGTACTTC
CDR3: CASRKPGQGSYEQYF

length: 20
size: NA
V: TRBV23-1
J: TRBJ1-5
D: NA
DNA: TGCGCCAGCAGTCAAAGGGAGAAGCCGGGGGGTTCGACGGGCAATCAGCCCCAGCATTTT
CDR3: CASSQREKPGGSTGNQPQHF

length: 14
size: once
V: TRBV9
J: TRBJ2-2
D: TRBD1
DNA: TGTGCCAGCAGAGGGGGCATAAACACCGGGGAGCTGTTTTTT
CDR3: CASRGGINTGELFF

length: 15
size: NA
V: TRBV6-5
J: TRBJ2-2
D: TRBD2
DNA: TGTGCCAGCAGTTACACTAGCGGGAACACCGGGGAGCTGTTTTTT
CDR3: CASSYTSGNTGELFF

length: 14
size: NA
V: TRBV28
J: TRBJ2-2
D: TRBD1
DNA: TGTGCCAGCAGCTACACAGGGGGCACCGGGGAGCTGTTTTTT
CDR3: CASSYTGGTGELFF

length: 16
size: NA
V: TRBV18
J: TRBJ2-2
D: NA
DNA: TGTGCCAGCTCACCACCCTCCGGGTTAAACACCGGGGAGCTGTTTTTT
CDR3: CASSPPSGLNTGELFF

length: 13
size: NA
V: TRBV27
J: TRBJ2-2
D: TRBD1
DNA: TGTGCCGCAAGGGGGCGGACCATCGGGGAGCTGTTTTTT
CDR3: CAARGRTIGELFF

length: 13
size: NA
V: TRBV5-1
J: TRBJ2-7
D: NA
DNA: TGCGCCAGCCCCCCCGGAGTCTCCTACGAGCAGTACTTC
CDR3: CASPPGVSYEQYF

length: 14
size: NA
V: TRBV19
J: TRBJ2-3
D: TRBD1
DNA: TGTGCCAGTAAGAACAGGGGGCGCGAGGATACGCAGTATTTT
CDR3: CASKNRGREDTQYF

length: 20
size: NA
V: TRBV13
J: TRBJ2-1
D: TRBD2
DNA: TGTGCCAGCAGCTCGACTAGCGGCACTACCGTGTGGAGCTCCTACAATGAGCAGTTCTTC
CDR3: CASSSTSGTTVWSSYNEQFF

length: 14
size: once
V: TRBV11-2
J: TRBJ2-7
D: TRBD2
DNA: TGTGCCAGCAGCCCGCGGGCTAGCGGGAGCGAGCAGTACTTC
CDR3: CASSPRASGSEQYF

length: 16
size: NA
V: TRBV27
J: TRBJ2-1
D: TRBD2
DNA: TGTGCCAGCAGTCCAACCCCCCTTACTAGCGTAGATGAGCAGTTCTTC
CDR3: CASSPTPLTSVDEQFF

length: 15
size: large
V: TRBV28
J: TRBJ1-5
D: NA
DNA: TGTGCCAGCAGTCCCTACTCCACGAGCAATCAGCCCCAGCATTTT
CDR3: CASSPYSTSNQPQHF

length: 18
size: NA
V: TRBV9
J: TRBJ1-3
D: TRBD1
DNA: TGTGCCAGCAGCGTAGATATTAACAGGGGAAAGTCTGGAAACACCATATATTTT
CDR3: CASSVDINRGKSGNTIYF

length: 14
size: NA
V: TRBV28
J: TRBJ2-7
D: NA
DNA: TGTGCCAGCAGGAAAGGGGAGGTCTCCTACGAGCAGTACTTC
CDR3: CASRKGEVSYEQYF

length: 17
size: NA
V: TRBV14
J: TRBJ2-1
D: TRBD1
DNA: TGTGCCAGCAGCCAAGGGAACAGGGGCGGGTCCTACAATGAGCAGTTCTTC
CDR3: CASSQGNRGGSYNEQFF

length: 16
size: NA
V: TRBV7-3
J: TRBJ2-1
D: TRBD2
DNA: TGTGCCAGCAGCCAAGCAGGTGGGGACTACGACAATGAGCAGTTCTTC
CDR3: CASSQAGGDYDNEQFF

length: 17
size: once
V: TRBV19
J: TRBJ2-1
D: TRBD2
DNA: TGTGCCAGTAAAAGGGCCGGGACTAGCGGAATCTACAATGAGCAGTTCTTC
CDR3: CASKRAGTSGIYNEQFF

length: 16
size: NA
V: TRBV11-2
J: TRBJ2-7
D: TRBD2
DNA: TGTGCCAGCAGCTTAGCGTGGACTAGCGGGAACTACGAGCAGTACTTC
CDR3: CASSLAWTSGNYEQYF

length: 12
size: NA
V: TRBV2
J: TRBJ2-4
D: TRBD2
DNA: TGTGCCAGCAGTGAGGGATGGGGGGGACGGTACTTC
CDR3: CASSEGWGGRYF

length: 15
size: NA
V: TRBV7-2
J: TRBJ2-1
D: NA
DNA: TGTGCCAGCAGCTACCAACTGAGCTCCTACAATGAGCAGTTCTTC
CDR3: CASSYQLSSYNEQFF

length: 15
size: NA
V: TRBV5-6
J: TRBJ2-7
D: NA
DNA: TGTGCCAGCAGCCCGCTCCGAGAGGCCCACTACGAGCAGTACTTC
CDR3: CASSPLREAHYEQYF

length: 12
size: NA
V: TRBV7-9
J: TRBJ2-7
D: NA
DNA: TGTGCCAGCAGCTTAGTTTTATACGAGCAGTACTTC
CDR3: CASSLVLYEQYF

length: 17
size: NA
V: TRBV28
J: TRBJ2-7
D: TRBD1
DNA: TGTGCCAGCAGTCCCCGGGACAGGCTATTCGGGAACTACGAGCAGTACTTC
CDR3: CASSPRDRLFGNYEQYF

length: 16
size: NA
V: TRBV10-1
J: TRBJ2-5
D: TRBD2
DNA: TGCGCCAGCAGTTACCCCAGGCGGGAGGGTGGAGAGACCCAGTACTTC
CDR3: CASSYPRREGGETQYF

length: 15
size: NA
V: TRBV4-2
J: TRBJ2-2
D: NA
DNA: TGTGCCAGCAGCCCGAGGGATAGGGACAACGGGGAGCTGTTTTTT
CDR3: CASSPRDRDNGELFF

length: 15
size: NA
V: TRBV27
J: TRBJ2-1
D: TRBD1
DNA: TGTGCCAGCAGTCCCGGGACAGGGGCATACAATGAGCAGTTCTTC
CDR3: CASSPGTGAYNEQFF

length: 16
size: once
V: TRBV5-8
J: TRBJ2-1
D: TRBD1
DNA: TGTGCCAGCAGCTTAGGACAGGGGGCGATCTACAATGAGCAGTTCTTC
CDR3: CASSLGQGAIYNEQFF

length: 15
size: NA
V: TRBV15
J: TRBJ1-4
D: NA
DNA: TGTGCCACCAGCAGAGGTAGCGGGGATAATGAAAAACTGTTTTTT
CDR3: CATSRGSGDNEKLFF

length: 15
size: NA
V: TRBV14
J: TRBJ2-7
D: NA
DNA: TGTGCCAGCAGCCGAGGGAGGCTCCCAATTTACGAGCAGTACTTC
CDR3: CASSRGRLPIYEQYF

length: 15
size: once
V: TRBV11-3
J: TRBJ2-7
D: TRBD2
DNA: TGTGCCAGCAGCTTAATAGCGGGAGGGGTCCACGAGCAGTACTTC
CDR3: CASSLIAGGVHEQYF

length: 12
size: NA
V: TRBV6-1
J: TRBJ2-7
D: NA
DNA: TGTGCCAGCCGCGGAACAGGTCCCGAGCAGTACTTC
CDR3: CASRGTGPEQYF

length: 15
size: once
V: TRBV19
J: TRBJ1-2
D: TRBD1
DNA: TGTGCCAGCATCGAAGAAGGGGGCAAACACTATGGCTACACCTTC
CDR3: CASIEEGGKHYGYTF

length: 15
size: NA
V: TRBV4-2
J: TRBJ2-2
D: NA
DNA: TGTGCCAGCAGCCAAGAAGCGTCCAAAGCAGGGGAGCTGTTTTTT
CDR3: CASSQEASKAGELFF

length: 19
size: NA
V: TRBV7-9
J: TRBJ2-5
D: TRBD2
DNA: TGTGCCAGCAGCTTAACCAGTCTTAGCGGGAGGCCCGCCGGAGAGACCCAGTACTTC
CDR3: CASSLTSLSGRPAGETQYF

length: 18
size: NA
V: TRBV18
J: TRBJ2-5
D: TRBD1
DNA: TGTGCCAGCTCACCACGAGCTTGGGGACAGGGGAGAGGAGAGACCCAGTACTTC
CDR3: CASSPRAWGQGRGETQYF

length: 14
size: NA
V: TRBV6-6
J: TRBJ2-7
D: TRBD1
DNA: TGTGCCAGCAGTTTCGAGACAGGGTCCCACGAGCAGTACTTC
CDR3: CASSFETGSHEQYF